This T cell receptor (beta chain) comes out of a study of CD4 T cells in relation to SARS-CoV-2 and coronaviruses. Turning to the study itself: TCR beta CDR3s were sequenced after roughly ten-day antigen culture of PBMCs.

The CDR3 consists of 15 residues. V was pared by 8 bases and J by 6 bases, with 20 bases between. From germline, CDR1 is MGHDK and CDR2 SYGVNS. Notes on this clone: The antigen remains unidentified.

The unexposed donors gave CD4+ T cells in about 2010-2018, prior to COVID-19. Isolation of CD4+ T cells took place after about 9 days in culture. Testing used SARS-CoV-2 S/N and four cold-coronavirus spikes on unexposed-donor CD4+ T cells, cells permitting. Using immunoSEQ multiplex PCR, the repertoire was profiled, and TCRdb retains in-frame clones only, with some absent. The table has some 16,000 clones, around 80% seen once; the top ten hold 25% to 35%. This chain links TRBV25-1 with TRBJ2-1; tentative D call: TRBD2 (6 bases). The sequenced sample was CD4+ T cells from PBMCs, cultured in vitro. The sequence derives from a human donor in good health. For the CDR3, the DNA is TGTGCCAGCCAGATTAGGGAGGTTGGGGGCAATGAGCAGTTCTTC. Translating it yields CASQIREVGGNEQFF.